This entry lists 27 T cell receptor beta chains sequenced from one sample in a study of T-cell memory formation after mild COVID-19. TCRdb redid the calling of the 5' RACE reads with MiXCR, one entry per CDR3 protein. Among fewer than 450,000 distinct CDR3 sequences listed, around 21% were seen once. Material: PBMCs or a T cell subset sorted from them (not recorded which). Every receptor here comes from an adult woman who had mild COVID-19 (a few samples of this study predate the infection). Cell type and time point are not known.

The V and J genes are TRBV12-3 or TRBV12-4 and TRBJ1-2; 10 nucleotides match TRBD1. J was trimmed by 6 bases and V by 3 bases; bases with no gene match: 13. This CDR3 is built from 17 residues. The CDR3 loop is CASSFTTRGTGAHGYTF. Here the CDR3 DNA reads TGTGCCAGCAGTTTTACGACCCGGGGGACAGGGGCCCATGGCTACACCTTC.

This clonotype was seen a handful of times. The gene calls are TRBV7-9 and TRBJ2-1; 8 nucleotides align to TRBD2. The ends lost 5 bases at V and 8 bases at J; junction bases unmatched: 14. CDR1 and CDR2 (germline): SEHNR, FQNEAQ (reference sequence). This CDR3 is 16 amino acids long. DNA of the CDR3: TGTGCCAGCAGCCCCCGGCGAAGCGGGAGTCGAGATGAGCAGTTCTTC. Protein: CASSPRRSGSRDEQFF.

The genes are TRBV20-1 and TRBJ2-5; 10 bases are a match to TRBD2. This CDR3 region has 15 residues. Trimming at V came to 3 bases and at J to 4 bases, leaving 8 bases not matched to a gene. Germline V gene sequence: CDR1 DFQATT, CDR2 SNEGSKA (reference sequence). The CDR3, as DNA: TGCAGTGCTAGGCCCATTAGCGGGGGGTCAGAGACCCAGTACTTC. It is translated as CSARPISGGSETQYF.

This clonotype was detected a few times. The V gene is TRBV6-5, the J gene TRBJ2-1, with 8 bases lining up with TRBD1. CDR1 and CDR2 from the germline V gene are MNHEY and SVGAGI. The CDR3 totals 15 residues. Trimming at V came to 2 bases and at J to 8 bases, leaving 8 bases not matched to a gene. The CDR3 sequence is CASSYQGQGGDEQFF. The CDR3, as DNA: TGTGCCAGCAGTTACCAAGGACAGGGCGGCGATGAGCAGTTCTTC.

Only a few counts were recorded for this clonotype. The V gene is TRBV2, the J gene TRBJ1-1; D call uncertain. The germline V gene encodes CDR1 SNHLY and CDR2 FYNNEI. Trimming took off 4 bases at V and 8 bases at J, with 8 bases between the two ends. This CDR3 spans 11 amino acids. This chain's CDR3 is CASSGPSEAFF. The CDR3 nucleotides read TGTGCCAGCAGTGGACCCTCCGAAGCTTTCTTT.

The chain links TRBV3-1 to TRBJ1-1; weak D call: TRBD1 (5 bases). The CDR3 is 17 amino acids. Trimming pared 3 bases from V and 1 base from J, leaving 18 bases between. Germline loops: CDR1 LGHDT, CDR2 YNNKEL (reference sequence). This chain's CDR3 is CASSHQTRGRGNTEAFF. For the CDR3, the DNA is TGTGCCAGCAGCCATCAAACACGGGGCAGAGGGAACACTGAAGCTTTCTTT.

The rearrangement joins TRBV4-2 to TRBJ1-5; 7 bases line up with TRBD1. Trimming removed 0 bases from V and 0 bases from J; junction bases left unmatched: 8. Looked up from germline, CDR1 is LGHNA and CDR2 is YNFKEQ. The CDR3 contains 18 residues. CDR3 region: CASSQDYQGVYSNQPQHF. The DNA of the CDR3 is TGTGCCAGCAGCCAAGACTACCAGGGGGTCTATAGCAATCAGCCCCAGCATTTT.

The chain couples TRBV6-2 or TRBV6-3 to TRBJ2-4; D possibly matches TRBD1 or TRBD2 (6 bases each). Trimming cost V 6 bases and J 3 bases, with 27 bases left between them. This CDR3 contains 19 residues. Per the germline V gene, CDR1 is MNHEY and CDR2 is SVGEGT. Here the CDR3 DNA reads TGTGCCAGCAGCAACTTACCCGGGACACTGACGGAGGGCAAAAACATTCAGTACTTC. Translating gives CASSNLPGTLTEGKNIQYF.

V gene TRBV11-2 combines with J gene TRBJ2-3, with D tentatively TRBD1 or TRBD2 (5 bases each). The germline V and J ends were trimmed by 4 bases and 4 bases, with 15 bases remaining between them. The CDR3 sequence is 15 residues long. Germline CDR1 and CDR2: SGHAT and FQNNGV. For the CDR3, the DNA is TGTGCCAGCAGCTCGGGCCGGGGCCCGGCAGATACGCAGTATTTT. Translation: CASSSGRGPADTQYF.

The chain joins TRBV12-3 or TRBV12-4 to TRBJ2-7; 8 bases are shared with TRBD2. Trimming at V came to 1 base and at J to 2 bases, leaving 4 bases not matched to a gene. The CDR3 sequence is 15 residues long. CDR3 region: CASSLEQGLAYEQYF. The CDR3 DNA follows: TGTGCCAGCAGTTTAGAACAGGGACTAGCCTACGAGCAGTACTTC.

This clonotype turned up a few times. The chain employs TRBV29-1 and TRBJ2-1; possible D gene TRBD1, 6 bases. CDR3 size: 14 residues. CDR1 SQVTM and CDR2 ANQGSEA come from the germline V gene. The V gene lost 7 bases and the J gene lost 4 bases, with 17 bases spanning the gap. CDR3 region: CSAVQGATYNEQFF. The CDR3 nucleotides read TGCAGCGCCGTACAGGGAGCGACGTACAATGAGCAGTTCTTC.

This clonotype has just a few counts. The chain is built from TRBV4-1 and TRBJ1-5, with no clear D. CDR3 length equals 13 residues. Between the trimmed V and J ends, which lost 0 bases and 5 bases, there was a span of 5 bases. Germline assignment: CDR1 MGHRA and CDR2 YSYEKL. The CDR3 loop is CASSQERDQPQHF. The CDR3 DNA follows: TGCGCCAGCAGCCAAGAAAGGGATCAGCCCCAGCATTTT.

This clonotype was detected a few times. The chain couples TRBV5-4 to TRBJ2-1; D is uncertain. Trimming took 3 bases from V and 4 from J, leaving 8 bases between them. This CDR3 region has 13 residues. CDR1 SGHNT and CDR2 YYREEE come from the germline V gene (reference sequence). The CDR3 nucleotides are TGTGCCAGCAGCTCCGACACATACAATGAGCAGTTCTTC. This sequence encodes CASSSDTYNEQFF.

The V and J genes are TRBV6-5 and TRBJ2-7; weak D call: TRBD1 (5 bases). The CDR3 spans 14 residues. Germline lookup yields CDR1 MNHEY and CDR2 SVGAGI. With 0 bases removed from V and 2 bases from J, the gap between germline ends came to 8 bases. CDR3 nucleotides: TGTGCCAGCAGTTACTCGACAGCTACCTACGAGCAGTACTTC. Residues: CASSYSTATYEQYF.

This clonotype was counted at least ten times. The rearrangement uses TRBV6-4 and TRBJ2-3, with 12 nucleotides matching TRBD2. Germline CDR1 reads MRHNA; CDR2 reads SNTAGT. The V gene end was trimmed by 4 bases and the J gene end by 4 bases; junction bases not matched to a gene: 3. This CDR3 is built from 15 residues. Written as DNA, the CDR3 is TGTGCCAGCAGTGCGACTAGCGGGGGATCAGATACGCAGTATTTT. Translated, it gives CASSATSGGSDTQYF.

This rearrangement joins TRBV27 to TRBJ2-7; TRBD2 aligns across 9 bases. The V gene end was trimmed by 5 bases and the J gene end by 3 bases; junction bases not matched to a gene: 5. Germline V gene data show CDR1 as MNHEY and CDR2 as SMNVEV (reference sequence). CDR3 size: 14 residues. CDR3 nucleotides: TGTGCCAGCAGTCTAGCGGGGACGCTCTACGAGCAGTACTTC. Protein sequence: CASSLAGTLYEQYF.

By share, this clonotype ranks as medium-sized. The V call is TRBV12-3 or TRBV12-4, the J call TRBJ2-7; D is uncertain. The CDR3 length is 13 residues. V was shortened by 3 bases and J by 6 bases, with 12 bases between the two germline ends. The CDR3 region has the DNA TGTGCCAGCAGTTTCGGGTCTGGTGGCGAGCAGTACTTC. This codes for CASSFGSGGEQYF.

This chain uses TRBV15 with TRBJ1-5; D remains unclear. CDR1 is LNHNV, CDR2 YYDKDF, per germline (reference sequence). Trimming took off 7 bases at V and 1 base at J, with 14 bases between the two ends. The CDR3 sequence is 15 residues long. The CDR3 is CATTVGKGSNQPQHF. CDR3 coding DNA: TGTGCCACCACAGTAGGGAAAGGGAGCAATCAGCCCCAGCATTTT.

This rearrangement joins TRBV3-1 to TRBJ2-7, with 16 bases fitting TRBD2. CDR1 LGHDT and CDR2 YNNKEL come from the germline V gene (reference sequence). V shed 0 bases and J 12 bases; nucleotides not matched to a gene: 5. The CDR3 runs to 15 residues. CDR3 residues: CASSQEGTSGRARYF. CDR3 in DNA: TGTGCCAGCAGCCAAGAAGGGACTAGCGGGAGGGCTCGGTACTTC.

The chain joins TRBV14 to TRBJ2-1; D is possibly TRBD2 (6 bases). The CDR3 spans 16 residues. V lost 1 base, J lost 0 bases, and 10 bases lay in between. Germline V gene data show CDR1 as SGHDN and CDR2 as FVKESK. The DNA of the CDR3 is TGTGCCAGCAGCCAAGGGGGACTTAGCTCCTACAATGAGCAGTTCTTC. It is translated as CASSQGGLSSYNEQFF.

The sample holds a few counts of this clonotype. The chain joins TRBV5-5 to TRBJ1-2, with D perhaps TRBD1 (5 bases). The germline V gene has CDR1 SGHKS and CDR2 YYEKEE (reference sequence). The CDR3 runs 16 residues. V was shortened by 3 bases and J by 6 bases, with 21 bases between the two germline ends. The CDR3 region has the DNA TGTGCCAGCAGCTCACGACTCTATGGGGGAGTAGATGGCTACACCTTC. Residues: CASSSRLYGGVDGYTF. Drawing the rest from reference TRBV5-5 and TRBJ1-2, the complete variable domain is DAGVTQSPTHLIKTRGQQVTLRCSPISGHKSVSWYQQVLGQGPQFIFQYYEKEERGRGNFPDRFSARQFPNYSSELNVNALLLGDSALYLCASSSRLYGGVDGYTFGSGTRLTVV.

The chain has TRBV29-1 and TRBJ2-7, with D possibly TRBD1 on 6 matching bases. Germline V gene sequence: CDR1 SQVTM, CDR2 ANQGSEA. V gave up 8 bases and J gave up 3 bases, with 20 bases separating them. The CDR3 contains 14 residues. The CDR3 sequence is CSPSPPGHRYEQYF. The CDR3 DNA reads TGCAGCCCGAGCCCTCCGGGACACCGCTACGAGCAGTACTTC.

This chain uses TRBV7-3 with TRBJ2-1; 12 bases are a match to TRBD2. This CDR3 has 15 residues. The V and J ends lost 5 bases and 9 bases, in that order; junction bases with no gene match: 8. Germline V CDR1 and CDR2: SGHTA, FQGTGA. CDR3 nucleotide sequence: TGTGCCAGCAGCCCACGTCCTAGCGGGAGGGTTGAGCAGTTCTTC. Translated: CASSPRPSGRVEQFF.

This chain connects TRBV12-3 or TRBV12-4 to TRBJ1-5; TRBD1 matches at 12 bases. The ends lost 5 bases at V and 6 bases at J; junction bases unmatched: 11. This CDR3 has 17 residues. Written as DNA, the CDR3 is TGTGCCAGCAGTCGCTCCCGCGGGACAGGGGGCAGTCAGCCCCAGCATTTT. Translating it yields CASSRSRGTGGSQPQHF.

This clonotype was detected a few times. J is TRBJ2-7 and V is TRBV4-3; the D is unclear. The V end was cut by 1 base, the J end by 5 bases, with 18 bases between. The V gene's germline CDR1 is LGHNA and CDR2 YSLEER. This CDR3 is built from 16 residues. The CDR3 bases are TGCGCCAGCAGCCAAGTTTCTCCCGTCGGGTCCAACGAGCAGTACTTC. As protein: CASSQVSPVGSNEQYF.

The rearrangement joins TRBV7-9 to TRBJ1-1; D remains ambiguous. CDR1 and CDR2 (germline): SEHNR, FQNEAQ (reference sequence). The germline V and J ends were trimmed by 4 bases and 3 bases, with 9 bases remaining between them. CDR3 size: 13 residues. The CDR3, as DNA: TGTGCCAGCAGCTACCGTCCGGACACTGAAGCTTTCTTT. Its protein is CASSYRPDTEAFF.

The genes are TRBV6-5 and TRBJ2-7, with D possibly called TRBD1 or TRBD2 (5 bases each). The CDR3 is 18 amino acids. Trimming pared 0 bases from V and 2 bases from J, leaving 20 bases between. Germline values: CDR1 MNHEY, CDR2 SVGAGI. The CDR3 bases are TGTGCCAGCAGTTACTCGAATCCGGGGCGCCCGAATACCTACGAGCAGTACTTC. Residues: CASSYSNPGRPNTYEQYF.